This TCR beta chain was documented in a study of blood T cell repertoires in COVID-19. Study-level information: Both acute and convalescent COVID-19 samples were obtained from the United States, Italy and Spain.

Libraries were prepared by immunoSEQ multiplex PCR; TCRdb keeps only in-frame clonotypes and omits some of them. The sample lists some 120,000 clones, approximately 84% occurring once. Trimming took 7 bases from V and 2 from J, leaving 14 bases between them. Germline V CDR1 and CDR2: SQVTM, ANQGSEA. The CDR3 is made up of 13 amino acids. V and J are TRBV29-1 and TRBJ1-2, with a weak D call TRBD1 (5 bases). This clonotype originated in a man between 65 and 85 years old with acute or convalescent COVID-19. The sample comprised peripheral blood. CDR3 region: CSALRGVNYGYTF. In DNA, the CDR3 is TGCAGCGCCCTGCGGGGGGTCAACTATGGCTACACCTTC. The complete variable domain, with remaining parts taken from reference TRBV29-1 and TRBJ1-2, reads SAVISQKPSRDICQRGTSLTIQCQVDSQVTMMFWYRQQPGQSLTLIATANQGSEATYESGFVIDKFPISRPNLTFSTLTVSNMSPEDSSIYLCSALRGVNYGYTFGSGTRLTVV.